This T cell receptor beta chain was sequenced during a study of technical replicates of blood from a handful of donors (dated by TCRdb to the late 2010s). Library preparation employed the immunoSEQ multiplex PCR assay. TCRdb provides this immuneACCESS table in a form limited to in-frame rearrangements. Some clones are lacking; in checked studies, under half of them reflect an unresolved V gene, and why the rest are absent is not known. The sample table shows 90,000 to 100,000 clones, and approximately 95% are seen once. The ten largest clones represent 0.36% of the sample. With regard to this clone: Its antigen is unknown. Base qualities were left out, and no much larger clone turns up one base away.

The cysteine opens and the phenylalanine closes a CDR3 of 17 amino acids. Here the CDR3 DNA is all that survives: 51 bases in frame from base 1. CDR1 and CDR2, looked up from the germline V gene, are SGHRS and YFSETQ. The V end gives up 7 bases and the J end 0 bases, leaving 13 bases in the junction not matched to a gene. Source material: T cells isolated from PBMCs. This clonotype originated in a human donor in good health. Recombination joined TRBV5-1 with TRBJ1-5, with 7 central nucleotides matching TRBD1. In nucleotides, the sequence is TGCGCCAGCGGGTGTGGGGACAGCTCATATAGCAATCAGCCCCAGCATTTT. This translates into CASGCGDSSYSNQPQHF. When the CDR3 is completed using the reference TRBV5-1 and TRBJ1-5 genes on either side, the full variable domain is KAGVTQTPRYLIKTRGQQVTLSCSPISGHRSVSWYQQTPGQGLQFLFEYFSETQRNKGNFPGRFSGRQFSNSRSEMNVSTLELGDSALYLCASGCGDSSYSNQPQHFGDGTRLSIL.